This is a list of T cell receptor beta chains from one sample in a study of Ad26.COV2.S vaccination and SARS-CoV-2 variants. Sequencing used immunoSEQ multiplex PCR; TCRdb keeps in-frame clones, though not all of them. The sample has a few hundred thousand clones; more than 80% are singletons. The sample in question was peripheral blood, obtained in a trial of Ad26.COV2.S vaccine versus placebo. The receptors here all came from a person aged 18-60 years who received the Ad26.COV2.S COVID-19 vaccine or a placebo. Each CDR3 is given with its conserved first and last residue. Each record gives: V gene, J gene, CDR3 length, clone size, D gene, CDR3 DNA, CDR3 protein. The D gene is left open where the match is weak. Clone sizes are given selectively: once, few, many, or a class where the clone is expanded.

V gene: TRBV19
J gene: TRBJ1-3
CDR3 length: 15
clone size: .
D gene: .
CDR3 DNA: TGTGCCAGTAGTATGGGACAAAACTCTGGAAACACCATATATTTT
CDR3 protein: CASSMGQNSGNTIYF

V gene: TRBV6-2/TRBV6-3
J gene: TRBJ2-1
CDR3 length: 13
clone size: once
D gene: .
CDR3 DNA: TGTGCCAGCAGTCAAGGGCTCCCGGCAGAGCAGTTCTTC
CDR3 protein: CASSQGLPAEQFF

V gene: TRBV24-1
J gene: TRBJ2-2
CDR3 length: 12
clone size: .
D gene: .
CDR3 DNA: TGTGCCACCAGTCTGAACACCGGGGAGCTGTTTTTT
CDR3 protein: CATSLNTGELFF

V gene: TRBV12-3/TRBV12-4
J gene: TRBJ2-7
CDR3 length: 13
clone size: .
D gene: .
CDR3 DNA: TGTGCCAGCAGTTTAGCCGTGCGAGAAGAGCAGTACTTC
CDR3 protein: CASSLAVREEQYF

V gene: TRBV6-5
J gene: TRBJ1-1
CDR3 length: 14
clone size: .
D gene: TRBD1
CDR3 DNA: TGTGCCAGCAGCCGGGGACAGGTTAACACTGAAGCTTTCTTT
CDR3 protein: CASSRGQVNTEAFF

V gene: TRBV6-2/TRBV6-3
J gene: TRBJ2-1
CDR3 length: 11
clone size: .
D gene: .
CDR3 DNA: TGTGCCAGCAGTTACCTCAATGAGCAGTTCTTC
CDR3 protein: CASSYLNEQFF

V gene: TRBV6-5
J gene: TRBJ1-1
CDR3 length: 15
clone size: .
D gene: TRBD1
CDR3 DNA: TGTGCCAGCAACCCCGGGACAGCTCCGAACACTGAAGCTTTCTTT
CDR3 protein: CASNPGTAPNTEAFF

V gene: TRBV7-2
J gene: TRBJ2-4
CDR3 length: 16
clone size: .
D gene: TRBD1
CDR3 DNA: TGTGCCAGCAGCTACGGACAGGGTTCGGGCAAAAACATTCAGTACTTC
CDR3 protein: CASSYGQGSGKNIQYF

V gene: TRBV4-2
J gene: TRBJ2-7
CDR3 length: 14
clone size: .
D gene: .
CDR3 DNA: TGTGCCAGCAGCCATATTGGGCAATCCTACGAGCAGTACTTC
CDR3 protein: CASSHIGQSYEQYF

V gene: TRBV7-9
J gene: TRBJ2-2
CDR3 length: 13
clone size: once
D gene: .
CDR3 DNA: TGTGCCAGCAGGCCACTAGAAACCGGGGAGCTGTTTTTT
CDR3 protein: CASRPLETGELFF

V gene: TRBV29-1
J gene: TRBJ2-7
CDR3 length: 16
clone size: .
D gene: TRBD2
CDR3 DNA: TGCAGCGTTGCCGGACTAGCGGGAGGAGGAACCTACGAGCAGTACTTC
CDR3 protein: CSVAGLAGGGTYEQYF

V gene: TRBV6-5
J gene: TRBJ1-4
CDR3 length: 14
clone size: .
D gene: .
CDR3 DNA: TGTGCCAGCAGTAGAGACAGGTTGAATGAAAAACTGTTTTTT
CDR3 protein: CASSRDRLNEKLFF

V gene: TRBV6-1
J gene: TRBJ2-2
CDR3 length: 18
clone size: .
D gene: .
CDR3 DNA: TGTGCCAGCAGTGAAGCTGTACTAGCCCTATCGAACACCGGGGAGCTGTTTTTT
CDR3 protein: CASSEAVLALSNTGELFF

V gene: TRBV4-2
J gene: TRBJ1-4
CDR3 length: 15
clone size: .
D gene: .
CDR3 DNA: TGTGCCAGCAGCCCCGGGACTCTTCAGGATGGAAAACTGTTTTTT
CDR3 protein: CASSPGTLQDGKLFF

V gene: TRBV5-6
J gene: TRBJ2-7
CDR3 length: 19
clone size: .
D gene: TRBD2
CDR3 DNA: TGTGCCAGCAGCAGAAGGAGCTGGGCGGGAGGGCCAAGGGAATACGAGCAGTACTTC
CDR3 protein: CASSRRSWAGGPREYEQYF

V gene: TRBV4-1
J gene: TRBJ2-5
CDR3 length: 15
clone size: .
D gene: .
CDR3 DNA: TGCGCCAGCAGCCTAGTGTGGGATTTACAAGAGACCCAGTACTTC
CDR3 protein: CASSLVWDLQETQYF

V gene: TRBV9
J gene: TRBJ2-1
CDR3 length: 19
clone size: .
D gene: TRBD2
CDR3 DNA: TGTGCCAGCAGCGTAGATCATGCTAGCGGGAGTTCCACCTACAATGAGCAGTTCTTC
CDR3 protein: CASSVDHASGSSTYNEQFF

V gene: TRBV28
J gene: TRBJ2-3
CDR3 length: 13
clone size: .
D gene: .
CDR3 DNA: TGTGCCAGCAGTTCCACAATCCCAGATACGCAGTATTTT
CDR3 protein: CASSSTIPDTQYF

V gene: TRBV6-6
J gene: TRBJ2-3
CDR3 length: 14
clone size: .
D gene: TRBD2
CDR3 DNA: TGTGCCGTCCGGACTAGCGGGAGTACAGATACGCAGTATTTT
CDR3 protein: CAVRTSGSTDTQYF

V gene: TRBV25-1
J gene: TRBJ1-1
CDR3 length: 12
clone size: .
D gene: .
CDR3 DNA: TGTGCCAGCGACTCTGCGGACACTGAAGCTTTCTTT
CDR3 protein: CASDSADTEAFF

V gene: TRBV6-5
J gene: TRBJ2-7
CDR3 length: 15
clone size: .
D gene: TRBD2
CDR3 DNA: TGTGCCAGCAGACATAGCGGGAGGGGCTCCTACGAGCAGTACTTC
CDR3 protein: CASRHSGRGSYEQYF

V gene: TRBV27
J gene: TRBJ2-3
CDR3 length: 13
clone size: .
D gene: .
CDR3 DNA: TGTGCCAGCAGTTTATCCGAGGCAGATACGCAGTATTTT
CDR3 protein: CASSLSEADTQYF

V gene: TRBV7-3
J gene: TRBJ1-1
CDR3 length: 13
clone size: .
D gene: .
CDR3 DNA: TGTGCCAGCAGCTCTCAGGGAGACACTGAAGCTTTCTTT
CDR3 protein: CASSSQGDTEAFF

V gene: TRBV10-3
J gene: TRBJ2-7
CDR3 length: 20
clone size: once
D gene: TRBD2
CDR3 DNA: TGTGCCATCAGTGGGCCCCGGACTAGCGGGAGGGATTCCTCGGTCTACGAGCAGTACTTC
CDR3 protein: CAISGPRTSGRDSSVYEQYF

V gene: TRBV14
J gene: TRBJ2-5
CDR3 length: 15
clone size: .
D gene: .
CDR3 DNA: TGTGCCAGCAGCCTTTACAGGGCAGGCCAAGAGACCCAGTACTTC
CDR3 protein: CASSLYRAGQETQYF

V gene: TRBV7-9
J gene: TRBJ1-2
CDR3 length: 13
clone size: .
D gene: .
CDR3 DNA: TGTGCCAGCAGCTGGACAGAAACCTATGGCTACACCTTC
CDR3 protein: CASSWTETYGYTF

V gene: TRBV12-3/TRBV12-4
J gene: TRBJ2-7
CDR3 length: 13
clone size: .
D gene: .
CDR3 DNA: TGTGCCAGCAGTTTTGCTGCTACCTACGAGCAGTACTTC
CDR3 protein: CASSFAATYEQYF

V gene: TRBV5-6
J gene: TRBJ2-5
CDR3 length: 14
clone size: .
D gene: TRBD2
CDR3 DNA: TGTGCCAGCAGCGCTCCGGGACTAGTAGAGACCCAGTACTTC
CDR3 protein: CASSAPGLVETQYF

V gene: TRBV6-2/TRBV6-3
J gene: TRBJ2-7
CDR3 length: 14
clone size: .
D gene: .
CDR3 DNA: TGTGCCAGCACCCCTCTTGGAATTCGGTACGAGCAGTACTTC
CDR3 protein: CASTPLGIRYEQYF

V gene: TRBV20-1
J gene: TRBJ1-4
CDR3 length: 14
clone size: .
D gene: .
CDR3 DNA: TGCAGTGCTAGTCTGCGCTCCGATAATGAAAAACTGTTTTTT
CDR3 protein: CSASLRSDNEKLFF

V gene: TRBV4-2
J gene: TRBJ2-7
CDR3 length: 16
clone size: .
D gene: .
CDR3 DNA: TGTGCCAGCAGCCTGGAACAGGGAGCCTCTACCTACGAGCAGTACTTC
CDR3 protein: CASSLEQGASTYEQYF

V gene: TRBV7-9
J gene: TRBJ2-2
CDR3 length: 16
clone size: .
D gene: TRBD1
CDR3 DNA: TGTGCCAGCAGCTTCCTGACAGGGGGAGGCACCGGGGAGCTGTTTTTT
CDR3 protein: CASSFLTGGGTGELFF

V gene: TRBV9
J gene: TRBJ2-3
CDR3 length: 15
clone size: .
D gene: TRBD2
CDR3 DNA: TGTGCCAGCAGCGTAGGAGCGGGAGGGCCAGATACGCAGTATTTT
CDR3 protein: CASSVGAGGPDTQYF

V gene: TRBV28
J gene: TRBJ2-2
CDR3 length: 13
clone size: .
D gene: .
CDR3 DNA: TGTGCCAGCAGTCCCCACGGAGCCGGGGAGCTGTTTTTT
CDR3 protein: CASSPHGAGELFF

V gene: TRBV14
J gene: TRBJ1-4
CDR3 length: 16
clone size: .
D gene: .
CDR3 DNA: TGTGCCAGCAGCCAACTTACAGGAGCAACTAATGAAAAACTGTTTTTT
CDR3 protein: CASSQLTGATNEKLFF

V gene: TRBV27
J gene: TRBJ2-3
CDR3 length: 20
clone size: .
D gene: TRBD2
CDR3 DNA: TGTGCCAGCAGTCCCCGGGTAGCGGGAGTCTGGGCGTCTAGCACAGATACGCAGTATTTT
CDR3 protein: CASSPRVAGVWASSTDTQYF